The clone carrying this TCR beta chain was counted a single time. It was during active infection that Seattle patients were enrolled and then longitudinally followed. The sample belongs to a study of blood T cell repertoires in COVID-19. For the study at large: Sites in the United States, Italy and Spain provided acute and convalescent COVID-19 samples. T cells, B-cell-depleted T cells, or PBMCs provided the cDNA or gDNA that served as material.

Per the original data handling: Amplification from reference gene primers served as the basis for estimated nucleated cell counts. Profiled with immunoSEQ multiplex PCR; TCRdb holds only in-frame clones, not every one. The DNA was the basis for D and trimming; V, J and clone size are from that table. This table has 250,000 to 300,000 clones, approximately 89% appearing once. Germline V gives CDR1 KGHSH, CDR2 LQKENI. The CDR3 length is 14 residues. V shed 8 bases and J shed 2 bases, with 14 bases lying between them. Material for sequencing was peripheral blood. The TCR originated in a woman in her thirties with COVID-19, enrolled during active disease. The chain uses TRBV18 and TRBJ2-3; D is possibly TRBD1 (6 bases). The CDR3 reads CASRRGHFTDTQYF. In DNA, the CDR3 is TGTGCCAGCCGACGGGGACACTTCACAGATACGCAGTATTTT.